This is a list of T cell receptor beta chains from one sample in a study of cytomegalovirus exposure and HLA in healthy donors. Method: immunoSEQ multiplex PCR; TCRdb's copy keeps in-frame clones and lacks some. The table lists 140,000 to 150,000 clones, over 70% of them singletons. Input material: PBMCs. The receptors originated from a man aged 30 to 45 in good health and CMV-seronegative. Each CDR3 is given with its conserved first and last residue. D genes are given only for firm matches. Clone size appears in some rows only: once, few, many, or a class for an expanded clone.

>NA|TRBV5-6|NA|TRBJ1-5
CASRGSSDQPQHF
TGTGCCAGCAGGGGGAGCTCGGACCAGCCCCAGCATTTT
>NA|TRBV5-1|NA|TRBJ1-4
CASSTTGMGEKLFF
TGCGCCAGCAGCACCACAGGGATGGGTGAAAAACTGTTTTTT
>NA|TRBV28|once|TRBJ2-5
CASSTGGRETQYF
TGTGCCAGCAGCACAGGCGGACGGGAGACCCAGTACTTC
>NA|TRBV5-1|NA|TRBJ1-1
CASSFGIPASTEAFF
TGCGCCAGCAGCTTCGGGATTCCCGCTTCCACTGAAGCTTTCTTT
>NA|TRBV4-1|once|TRBJ2-7
CASSQLYRVGTYEQYF
TGCGCCAGCAGCCAACTCTACAGGGTGGGCACCTACGAGCAGTACTTC
>NA|TRBV15|NA|TRBJ2-1
CATSRLRVNEQFF
TGTGCCACCAGCCGTCTCAGGGTAAATGAGCAGTTCTTC
>NA|TRBV6-6|NA|TRBJ2-1
CASRGLAYNEQFF
TGTGCCAGCAGGGGACTCGCATACAATGAGCAGTTCTTC
>TRBD1|TRBV5-6|NA|TRBJ2-7
CASSSIPRGTGHREQYF
TGTGCCAGCAGCTCCATCCCCAGGGGGACAGGGCATCGCGAGCAGTACTTC
>NA|TRBV19|NA|TRBJ2-2
CASSIASLARGGELFF
TGTGCCAGTAGTATAGCCTCGCTAGCTCGGGGCGGGGAGCTGTTTTTT
>NA|TRBV10-3|few|TRBJ2-7
CAISESKDSLYF
TGTGCCATCAGTGAGTCGAAGGACAGTCTGTACTTC
>TRBD1|TRBV4-1|NA|TRBJ2-1
CASSQDYGSPGGEQFF
TGCGCCAGCAGCCAAGATTACGGTAGCCCAGGGGGAGAGCAGTTCTTC
>NA|TRBV9|NA|TRBJ1-2
CASSVDNRGDGYTF
TGTGCCAGCAGCGTAGATAATCGGGGGGATGGCTACACCTTC
>NA|TRBV7-9|NA|TRBJ2-1
CSSSLERPRPDNEQFF
TGTTCCAGCAGCTTAGAACGCCCGCGGCCAGACAATGAGCAGTTCTTC
>NA|TRBV4-2|NA|TRBJ2-1
CASSQVGSPEQFF
TGTGCCAGCAGCCAAGTGGGCTCCCCTGAGCAGTTCTTC
>TRBD2|TRBV7-8|NA|TRBJ2-1
CASSLASGPNNEQFF
TGTGCCAGCAGCTTGGCTAGCGGGCCAAACAATGAGCAGTTCTTC
>NA|TRBV11-2|NA|TRBJ1-3
CASTRTDSGNTIYF
TGTGCCAGCACCAGGACAGACTCTGGAAACACCATATATTTT
>TRBD1|TRBV19|few|TRBJ1-5
CASSRMTGGSNQPQHF
TGTGCCAGTAGCCGCATGACAGGGGGGAGCAATCAGCCCCAGCATTTT
>NA|TRBV21-1|NA|TRBJ1-3
CASSRGGISGNTIYF
TGTGCCAGCAGCCGGGGCGGGATCTCTGGAAACACCATATATTTT
>NA|TRBV9|few|TRBJ1-1
CASSVAQGGVNTEAFF
TGTGCCAGCAGCGTAGCCCAGGGCGGCGTGAACACTGAAGCTTTCTTT
>TRBD1|TRBV2|NA|TRBJ2-7
CASSGTGSYEQYF
TGTGCCAGCTCCGGGACAGGGAGCTACGAGCAGTACTTC
>NA|TRBV7-9|once|TRBJ1-2
CASSLEARGYTF
TGTGCCAGCAGCTTAGAGGCCAGGGGCTACACCTTC
>NA|TRBV30|few|TRBJ1-1
CAWRTERVQAFF
TGTGCCTGGAGGACGGAGCGGGTTCAAGCTTTCTTT
>NA|TRBV7-2|NA|TRBJ2-1
CASSPQVGGEQFF
TGTGCCAGCAGCCCACAGGTGGGAGGTGAGCAGTTCTTC
>TRBD2|TRBV6-5|few|TRBJ2-1
CASTGLAGGGNEQFF
TGTGCCAGCACGGGACTAGCGGGAGGGGGCAATGAGCAGTTCTTC
>NA|TRBV30|NA|TRBJ2-3
CAWTRGVSPNTDTQYF
TGTGCCTGGACGCGCGGCGTGAGTCCAAACACAGATACGCAGTATTTT
>TRBD1|TRBV7-3|NA|TRBJ2-2
CASSPTGTGTGELFF
TGTGCCAGCAGCCCTACCGGGACAGGGACCGGGGAGCTGTTTTTT
>TRBD2|TRBV6-5|NA|TRBJ2-3
CASSGLAGGTDTQYF
TGTGCCAGCAGTGGACTAGCGGGAGGGACAGATACGCAGTATTTT
>NA|TRBV10-3|NA|TRBJ1-4
CAISSRAPGDEKLFF
TGTGCCATCAGTTCTCGGGCCCCGGGGGATGAAAAACTGTTTTTT
>NA|TRBV28|NA|TRBJ1-2
CASSLSHGGGYGYTF
TGTGCCAGCAGTTTATCCCACGGGGGAGGCTATGGCTACACCTTC